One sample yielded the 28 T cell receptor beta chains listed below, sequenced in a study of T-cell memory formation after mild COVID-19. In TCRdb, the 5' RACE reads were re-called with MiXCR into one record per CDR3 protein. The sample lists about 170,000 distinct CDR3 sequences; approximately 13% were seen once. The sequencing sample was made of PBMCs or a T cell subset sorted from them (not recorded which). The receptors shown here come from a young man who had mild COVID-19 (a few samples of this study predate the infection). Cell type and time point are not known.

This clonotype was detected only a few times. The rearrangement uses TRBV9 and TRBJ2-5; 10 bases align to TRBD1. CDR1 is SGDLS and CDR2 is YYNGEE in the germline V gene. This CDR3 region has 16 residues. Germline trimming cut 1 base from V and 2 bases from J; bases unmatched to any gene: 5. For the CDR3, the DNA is TGTGCCAGCAGCGTAAGTTGGACAGGGGGACAAGAGACCCAGTACTTC. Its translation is CASSVSWTGGQETQYF. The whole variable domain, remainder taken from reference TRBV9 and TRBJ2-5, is DSGVTQTPKHLITATGQRVTLRCSPRSGDLSVYWYQQSLDQGLQFLIQYYNGEERAKGNILERFSAQQFPDLHSELNLSSLELGDSALYFCASSVSWTGGQETQYFGPGTRLLVL.

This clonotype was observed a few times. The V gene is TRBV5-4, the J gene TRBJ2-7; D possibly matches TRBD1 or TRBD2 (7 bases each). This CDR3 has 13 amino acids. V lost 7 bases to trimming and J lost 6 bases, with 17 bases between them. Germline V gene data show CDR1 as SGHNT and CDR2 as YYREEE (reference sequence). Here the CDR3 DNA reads TGTGCCAGCGGGAGGGACAGCCTCTCCGAGCAGTACTTC. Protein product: CASGRDSLSEQYF.

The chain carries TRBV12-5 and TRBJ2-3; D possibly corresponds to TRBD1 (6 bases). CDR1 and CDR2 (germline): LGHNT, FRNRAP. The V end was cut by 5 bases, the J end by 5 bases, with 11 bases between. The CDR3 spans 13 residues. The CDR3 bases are TGTGCTAGTGGTCCGGACAGCTTAGATACGCAGTATTTT. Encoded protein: CASGPDSLDTQYF. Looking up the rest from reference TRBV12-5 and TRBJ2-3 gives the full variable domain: DARVTQTPRHKVTEMGQEVTMRCQPILGHNTVFWYRQTMMQGLELLAYFRNRAPLDDSGMPKDRFSAEMPDATLATLKIQPSEPRDSAVYFCASGPDSLDTQYFGPGTRLTVL.

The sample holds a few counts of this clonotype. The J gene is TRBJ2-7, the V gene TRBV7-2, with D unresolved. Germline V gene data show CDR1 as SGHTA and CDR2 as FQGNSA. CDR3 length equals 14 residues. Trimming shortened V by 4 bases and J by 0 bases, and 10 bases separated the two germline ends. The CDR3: CASSYTQSSYEQYF. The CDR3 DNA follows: TGTGCCAGCAGCTACACCCAGAGCTCCTACGAGCAGTACTTC.

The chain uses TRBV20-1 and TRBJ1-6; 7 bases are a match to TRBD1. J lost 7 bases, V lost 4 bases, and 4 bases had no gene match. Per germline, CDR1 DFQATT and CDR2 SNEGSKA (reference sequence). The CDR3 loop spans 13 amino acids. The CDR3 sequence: CSAKGQANSPLHF. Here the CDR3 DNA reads TGCAGTGCTAAAGGACAGGCCAATTCACCCCTCCACTTT.

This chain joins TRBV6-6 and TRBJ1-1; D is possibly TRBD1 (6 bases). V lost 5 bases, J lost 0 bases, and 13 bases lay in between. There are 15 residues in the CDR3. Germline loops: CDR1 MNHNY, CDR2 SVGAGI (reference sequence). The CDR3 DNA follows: TGTGCCAGCAGTCCGTGGGGGGGCCTGAACACTGAAGCTTTCTTT. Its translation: CASSPWGGLNTEAFF.

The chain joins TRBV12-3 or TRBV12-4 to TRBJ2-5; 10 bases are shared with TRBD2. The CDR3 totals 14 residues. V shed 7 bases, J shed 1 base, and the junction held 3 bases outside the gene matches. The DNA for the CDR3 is TGTGCCAGCACTCTAGCGGGGGTCCAAGAGACCCAGTACTTC. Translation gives CASTLAGVQETQYF.

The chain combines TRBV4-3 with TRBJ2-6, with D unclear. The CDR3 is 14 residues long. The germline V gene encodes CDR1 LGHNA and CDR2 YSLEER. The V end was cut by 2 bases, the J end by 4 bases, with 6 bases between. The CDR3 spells CASSQTAGANVLTF. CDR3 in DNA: TGCGCCAGCAGCCAAACCGCCGGGGCCAACGTCCTGACTTTC.

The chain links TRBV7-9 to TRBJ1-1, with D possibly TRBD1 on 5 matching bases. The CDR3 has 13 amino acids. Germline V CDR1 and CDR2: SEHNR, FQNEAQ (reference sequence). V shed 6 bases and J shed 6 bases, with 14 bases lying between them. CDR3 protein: CASSRNQGSEAFF. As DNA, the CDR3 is TGTGCCAGCAGTAGAAACCAGGGTTCTGAAGCTTTCTTT.

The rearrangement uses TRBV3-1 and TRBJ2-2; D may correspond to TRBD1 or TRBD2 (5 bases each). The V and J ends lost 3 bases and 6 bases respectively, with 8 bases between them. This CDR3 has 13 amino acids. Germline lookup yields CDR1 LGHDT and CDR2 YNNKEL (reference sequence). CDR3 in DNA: TGTGCCAGCAGCCACCGGGGCTCCGGGGAGCTGTTTTTT. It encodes CASSHRGSGELFF.

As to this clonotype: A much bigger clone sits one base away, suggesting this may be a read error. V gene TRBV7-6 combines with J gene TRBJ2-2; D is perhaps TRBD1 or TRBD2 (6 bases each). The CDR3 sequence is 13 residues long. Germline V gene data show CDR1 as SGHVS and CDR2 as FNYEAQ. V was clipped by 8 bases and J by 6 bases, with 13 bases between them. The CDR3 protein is CASGGQTSGELFF. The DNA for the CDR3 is TGTGCCAGCGGGGGGCAAACCTCCGGGGAGCTGTTTTTT.

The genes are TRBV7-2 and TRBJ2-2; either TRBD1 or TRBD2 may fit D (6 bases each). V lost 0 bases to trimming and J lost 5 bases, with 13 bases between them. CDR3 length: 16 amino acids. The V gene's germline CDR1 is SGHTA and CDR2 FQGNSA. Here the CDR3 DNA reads TGTGCCAGCAGCTTAGCGTCAGGGGCGGGGACCGGGGAGCTGTTTTTT. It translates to CASSLASGAGTGELFF. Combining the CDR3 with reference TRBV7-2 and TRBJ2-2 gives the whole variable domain GAGVSQSPSNKVTEKGKDVELRCDPISGHTALYWYRQSLGQGLEFLIYFQGNSAPDKSGLPSDRFSAERTGGSVSTLTIQRTQQEDSAVYLCASSLASGAGTGELFFGEGSRLTVL.

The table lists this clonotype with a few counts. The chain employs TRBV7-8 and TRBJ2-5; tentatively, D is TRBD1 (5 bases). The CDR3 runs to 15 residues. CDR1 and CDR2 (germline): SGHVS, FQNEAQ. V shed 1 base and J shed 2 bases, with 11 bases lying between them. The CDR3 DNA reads TGTGCCAGCAGCTTAGGGACAACCCTTCAAGAGACCCAGTACTTC. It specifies CASSLGTTLQETQYF.

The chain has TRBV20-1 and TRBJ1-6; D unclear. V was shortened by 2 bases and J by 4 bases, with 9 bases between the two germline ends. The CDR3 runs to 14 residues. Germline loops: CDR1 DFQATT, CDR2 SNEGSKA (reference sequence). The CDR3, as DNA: TGCAGTGCTAGATCGGCAGCTTATAATTCACCCCTCCACTTT. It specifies CSARSAAYNSPLHF.

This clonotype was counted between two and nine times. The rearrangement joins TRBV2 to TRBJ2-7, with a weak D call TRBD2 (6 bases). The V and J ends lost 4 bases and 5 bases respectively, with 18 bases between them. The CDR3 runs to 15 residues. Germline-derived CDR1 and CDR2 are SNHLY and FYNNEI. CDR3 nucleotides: TGTGCCAGCAGTGGTCCCGGGGGATCCCCCCACGAGCAGTACGTC. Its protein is CASSGPGGSPHEQYV.

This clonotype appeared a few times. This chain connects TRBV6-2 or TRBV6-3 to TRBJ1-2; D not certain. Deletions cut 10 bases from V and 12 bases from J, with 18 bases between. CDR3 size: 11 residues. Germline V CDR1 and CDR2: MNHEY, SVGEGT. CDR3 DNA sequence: TGTGCCACCACCCAAGGCGGACTGCACACCTTC. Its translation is CATTQGGLHTF.

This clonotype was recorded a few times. CDR3 sequence (DNA): TGTGCCAGCAGCGCAGCGGGGGACTCACCCCTCCACTTT. It yields the protein CASSAAGDSPLHF. V gene TRBV12-3 or TRBV12-4 combines with J gene TRBJ1-6; D may be TRBD1 (5 bases). The CDR3 is 13 amino acids. The V end lost 6 bases, the J end lost 10 bases, and 13 bases lay between the germline ends.

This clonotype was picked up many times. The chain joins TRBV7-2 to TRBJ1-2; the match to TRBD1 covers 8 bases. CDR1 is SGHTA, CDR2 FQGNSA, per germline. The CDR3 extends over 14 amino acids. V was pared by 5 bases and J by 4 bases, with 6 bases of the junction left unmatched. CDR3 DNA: TGTGCCAGCAGCCCCAGACAGGGGCCCTATGGCTACACCTTC. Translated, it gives CASSPRQGPYGYTF.

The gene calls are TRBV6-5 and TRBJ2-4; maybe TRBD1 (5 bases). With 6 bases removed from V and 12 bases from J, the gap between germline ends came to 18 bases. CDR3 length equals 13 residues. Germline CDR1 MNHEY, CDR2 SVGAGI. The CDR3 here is CASRSLKGSPQYF. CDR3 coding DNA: TGTGCCAGCAGATCACTGAAGGGGTCCCCTCAGTACTTC.

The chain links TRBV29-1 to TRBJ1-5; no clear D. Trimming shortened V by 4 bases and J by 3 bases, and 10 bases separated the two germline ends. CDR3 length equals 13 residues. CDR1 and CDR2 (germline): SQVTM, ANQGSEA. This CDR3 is CSVGASLNQPQHF. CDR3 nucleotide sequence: TGCAGCGTTGGGGCCAGCCTCAATCAGCCCCAGCATTTT.

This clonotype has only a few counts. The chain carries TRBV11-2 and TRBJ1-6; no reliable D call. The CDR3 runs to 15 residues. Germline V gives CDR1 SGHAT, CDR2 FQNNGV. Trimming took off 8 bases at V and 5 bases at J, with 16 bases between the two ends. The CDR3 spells CASVSKGQHNSPLHF. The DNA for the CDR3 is TGTGCCAGCGTTTCCAAGGGTCAGCATAATTCACCCCTCCACTTT.

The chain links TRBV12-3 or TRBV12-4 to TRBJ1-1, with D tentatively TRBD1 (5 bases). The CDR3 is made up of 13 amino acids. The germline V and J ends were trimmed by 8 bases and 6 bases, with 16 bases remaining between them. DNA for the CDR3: TGTGCCAGCTCTGACAGTTTGATGGCTGAAGCTTTCTTT. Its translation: CASSDSLMAEAFF.

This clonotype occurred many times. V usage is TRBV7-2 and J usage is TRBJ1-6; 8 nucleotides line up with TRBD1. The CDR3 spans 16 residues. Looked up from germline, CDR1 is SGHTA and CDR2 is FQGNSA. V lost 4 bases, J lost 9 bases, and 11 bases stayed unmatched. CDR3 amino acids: CASSSNSDRVSSPLHF. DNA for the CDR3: TGTGCCAGCAGCTCTAACTCGGACAGGGTGTCTTCACCCCTCCACTTT.

The CDR3 DNA is TGTGCCATCAGTGAGCCTAATATGGGGGATACGCAGTATTTT. Protein product: CAISEPNMGDTQYF. V is TRBV10-3 and J is TRBJ2-3; D is uncertain. The CDR3 spans 14 residues. Trimming shortened V by 2 bases and J by 6 bases, and 12 bases separated the two germline ends. Germline V gene data show CDR1 as ENHRY and CDR2 as SYGVKD.

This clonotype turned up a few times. The CDR3 protein is CASSRQSPSSGNTIYF. The DNA for the CDR3 is TGTGCCAGCAGCAGACAGTCGCCCTCGAGCGGAAACACCATATATTTT. The gene calls are TRBV7-2 and TRBJ1-3, with D perhaps matching TRBD1 (5 bases). The CDR3 is made up of 16 amino acids. CDR1 is SGHTA and CDR2 is FQGNSA in the germline V gene. V was cut by 5 bases and J by 4 bases, with 18 bases left in between.

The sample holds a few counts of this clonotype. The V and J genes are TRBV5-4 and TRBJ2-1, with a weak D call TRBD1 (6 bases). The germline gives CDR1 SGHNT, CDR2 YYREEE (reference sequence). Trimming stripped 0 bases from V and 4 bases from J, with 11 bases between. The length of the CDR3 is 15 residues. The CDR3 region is CASSLDRAYYNEQFF. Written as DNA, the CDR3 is TGTGCCAGCAGCTTGGACAGGGCTTATTACAATGAGCAGTTCTTC.

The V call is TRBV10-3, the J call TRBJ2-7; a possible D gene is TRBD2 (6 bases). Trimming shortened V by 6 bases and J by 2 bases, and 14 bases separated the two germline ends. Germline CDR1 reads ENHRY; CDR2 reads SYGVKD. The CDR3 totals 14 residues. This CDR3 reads CAISSREAPYEQYF. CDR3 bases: TGTGCCATCAGCTCCAGGGAGGCCCCCTACGAGCAGTACTTC.

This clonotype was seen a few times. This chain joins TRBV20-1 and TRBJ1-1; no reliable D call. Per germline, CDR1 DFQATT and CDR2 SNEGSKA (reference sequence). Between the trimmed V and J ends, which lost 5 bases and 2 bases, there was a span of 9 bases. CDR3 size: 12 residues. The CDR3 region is CSAGPGNTEAFF. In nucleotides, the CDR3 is TGCAGTGCTGGCCCGGGAAACACTGAAGCTTTCTTT.